This T cell receptor beta chain comes out of a study of cytotoxic CD8 clonotypes in ibrutinib-treated CLL. General observations from the study: The clonality rise at ibrutinib response reflected private clonotype expansion. Baseline levels of clonality went above those of age-matched healthy donors and moved with circulating CD8+ T-cell counts.

Libraries of TCR beta were made from approximately 2 micrograms of genomic DNA that came from cryopreserved PBMCs. The intended depth for sequencing was 1 in 200,000 to 1 in 1 million T cells. TCRdb keeps only in-frame clones here, not all; method: immunoSEQ multiplex PCR. Here the sample spans more than 110,000 clones, roughly 76% being singletons. With regard to this clone: Its cognate antigen is unknown.

Sequencing was performed on PBMCs, taken after 24 months of ibrutinib treatment. This clonotype originated in a human donor with chronic lymphocytic leukemia.

The chain's CDR3 is CASTRLADTDTQYF. CDR3 coding DNA: TGTGCCAGCACTAGACTAGCGGACACAGATACGCAGTATTTT. The rearrangement uses TRBV2 and TRBJ2-3, with TRBD2 matching over 9 bases. Germline V lookup: CDR1 SNHLY, CDR2 FYNNEI. The CDR3 loop spans 14 amino acids. With V trimmed by 7 bases and J by 2 bases, 4 bases remained unmatched. Looking up the rest from reference TRBV2 and TRBJ2-3 gives the full variable domain: EPEVTQTPSHQVTQMGQEVILRCVPISNHLYFYWYRQILGQKVEFLVSFYNNEISEKSEIFDDQFSVERPDGSNFTLKIRSTKLEDSAMYFCASTRLADTDTQYFGPGTRLTVL.